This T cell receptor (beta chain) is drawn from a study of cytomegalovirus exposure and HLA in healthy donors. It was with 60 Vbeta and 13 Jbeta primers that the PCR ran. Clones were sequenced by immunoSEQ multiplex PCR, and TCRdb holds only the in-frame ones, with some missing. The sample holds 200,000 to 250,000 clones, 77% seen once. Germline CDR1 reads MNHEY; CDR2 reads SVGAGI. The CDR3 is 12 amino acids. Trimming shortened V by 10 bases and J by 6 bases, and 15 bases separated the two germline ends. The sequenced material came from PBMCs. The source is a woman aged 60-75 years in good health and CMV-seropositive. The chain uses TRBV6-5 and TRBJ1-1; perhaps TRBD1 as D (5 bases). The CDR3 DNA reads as TGTGCCACACTTCGCCGGGGGTCTGAAGCTTTCTTT. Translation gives CATLRRGSEAFF.